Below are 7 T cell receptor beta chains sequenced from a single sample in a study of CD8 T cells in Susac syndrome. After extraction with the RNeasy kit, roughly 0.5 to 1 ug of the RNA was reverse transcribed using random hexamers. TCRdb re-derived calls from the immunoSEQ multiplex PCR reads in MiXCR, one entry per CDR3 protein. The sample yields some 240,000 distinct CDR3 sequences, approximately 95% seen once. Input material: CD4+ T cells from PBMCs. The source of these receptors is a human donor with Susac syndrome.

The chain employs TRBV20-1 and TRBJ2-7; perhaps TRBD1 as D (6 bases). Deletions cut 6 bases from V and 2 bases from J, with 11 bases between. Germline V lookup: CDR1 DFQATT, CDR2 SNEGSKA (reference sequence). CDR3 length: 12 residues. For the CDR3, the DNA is TGCAGTGCCGGGACACTCACCTACGAGCAGTACTTC. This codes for CSAGTLTYEQYF.

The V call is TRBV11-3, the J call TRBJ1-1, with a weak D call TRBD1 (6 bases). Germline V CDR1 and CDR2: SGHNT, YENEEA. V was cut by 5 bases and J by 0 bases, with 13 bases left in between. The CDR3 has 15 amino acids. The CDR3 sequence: CASSEAGQLNTEAFF. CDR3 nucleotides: TGTGCCAGCAGCGAAGCTGGACAGCTGAACACTGAAGCTTTCTTT.

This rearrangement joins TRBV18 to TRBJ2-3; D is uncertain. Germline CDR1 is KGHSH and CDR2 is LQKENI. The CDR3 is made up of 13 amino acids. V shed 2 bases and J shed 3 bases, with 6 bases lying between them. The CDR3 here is CASSPRDTDTQYF. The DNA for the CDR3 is TGTGCCAGCTCACCAAGGGATACAGATACGCAGTATTTT.

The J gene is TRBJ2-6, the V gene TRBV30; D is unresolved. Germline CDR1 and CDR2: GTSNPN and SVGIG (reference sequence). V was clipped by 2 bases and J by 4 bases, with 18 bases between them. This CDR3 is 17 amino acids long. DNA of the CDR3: TGTGCCTGGAGTTATGGTGGTGGTACTACGGGGGCCAACGTCCTGACTTTC. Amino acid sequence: CAWSYGGGTTGANVLTF.

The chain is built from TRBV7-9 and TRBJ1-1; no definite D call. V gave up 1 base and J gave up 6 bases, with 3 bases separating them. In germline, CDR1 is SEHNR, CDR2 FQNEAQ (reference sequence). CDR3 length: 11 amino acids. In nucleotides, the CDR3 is TGTGCCAGCAGCTTAGTTTCTGAAGCTTTCTTT. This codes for CASSLVSEAFF.

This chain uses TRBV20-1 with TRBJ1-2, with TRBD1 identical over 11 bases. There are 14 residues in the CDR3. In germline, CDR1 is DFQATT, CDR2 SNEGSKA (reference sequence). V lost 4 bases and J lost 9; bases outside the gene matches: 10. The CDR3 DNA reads TGCAGTGCTATCGGGACAGGGGGTTATTATAGCTACACCTTC. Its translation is CSAIGTGGYYSYTF.

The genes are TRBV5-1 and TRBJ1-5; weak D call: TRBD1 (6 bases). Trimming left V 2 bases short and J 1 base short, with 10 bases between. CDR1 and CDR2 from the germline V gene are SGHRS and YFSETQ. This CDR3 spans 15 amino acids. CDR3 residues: CASSLHGQSNQPQHF. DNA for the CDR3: TGCGCCAGCAGCTTACATGGACAGAGCAATCAGCCCCAGCATTTT.